This is a list of T cell receptor beta chains from one sample in a study of T-cell reconstitution after alpha-beta-depleted transplantation in children. TCRdb analysed the PCR reads with MiXCR anew, one entry per CDR3 protein. The sample holds just under 350,000 distinct CDR3 sequences, 15% to 20% seen once. Material: PBMCs, mostly from graft donor cells, obtained 360 days after TCRalphabeta/CD19-depleted stem cell transplant. The receptors were gathered from a male patient aged 2-10 years who had a stem cell transplant for acute lymphoblastic leukemia, so the T cells may come from the graft donor. The CDR3 runs from the conserved cysteine through the conserved F or W. The order of the fields is J gene, V gene, clone size, D gene, CDR3 protein, CDR3 DNA. The D gene is left open where the match is weak. Expanded clones are given a class, and other clones once, few, many or no size at all.

j_gene: TRBJ2-5; v_gene: TRBV3-1; abundance: few; d_gene: TRBD1; CDR3aa: CASYSGGIETQYF; CDR3nt: TGTGCCAGCTACTCAGGGGGCATAGAGACCCAGTACTTC
j_gene: TRBJ2-1; v_gene: TRBV9; abundance: NA; d_gene: NA; CDR3aa: CASSALPRGGAISYNEQFF; CDR3nt: TGTGCCAGCAGCGCCCTGCCCAGGGGGGGCGCAATCTCATACAATGAGCAGTTCTTC
j_gene: TRBJ1-1; v_gene: TRBV6-6; abundance: many; d_gene: TRBD1; CDR3aa: CASRTGGSTEAFF; CDR3nt: TGTGCCAGCAGGACAGGGGGGTCCACTGAAGCTTTCTTT
j_gene: TRBJ2-1; v_gene: TRBV4-3; abundance: NA; d_gene: NA; CDR3aa: CASSQGSLAQGNEQFF; CDR3nt: TGCGCCAGCAGCCAGGGTTCGTTAGCCCAAGGCAATGAGCAGTTCTTC
j_gene: TRBJ1-2; v_gene: TRBV12-3/TRBV12-4; abundance: NA; d_gene: NA; CDR3aa: CASAGSLYGYTF; CDR3nt: TGTGCCAGCGCTGGGAGTCTCTATGGCTACACCTTC
j_gene: TRBJ1-2; v_gene: TRBV10-3; abundance: many; d_gene: NA; CDR3aa: CAISQGLRRDYGYTF; CDR3nt: TGTGCCATCAGTCAGGGACTCCGGAGGGACTATGGCTACACCTTC
j_gene: TRBJ2-1; v_gene: TRBV20-1; abundance: NA; d_gene: TRBD2; CDR3aa: CSAMVLAREWSYNEQFF; CDR3nt: TGCAGTGCTATGGTTCTGGCGCGGGAGTGGTCCTACAATGAGCAGTTCTTC
j_gene: TRBJ2-3; v_gene: TRBV9; abundance: NA; d_gene: NA; CDR3aa: CASSVHGTPIPTDTQYF; CDR3nt: TGTGCCAGCAGCGTACACGGGACCCCCATCCCCACAGATACGCAGTATTTT
j_gene: TRBJ2-2; v_gene: TRBV5-1; abundance: NA; d_gene: NA; CDR3aa: CASKIVTGSTGELFF; CDR3nt: TGCGCCAGCAAGATAGTCACAGGATCCACCGGGGAGCTGTTTTTT
j_gene: TRBJ2-1; v_gene: TRBV5-6; abundance: NA; d_gene: TRBD2; CDR3aa: CASSPISGRIFNEQFF; CDR3nt: TGTGCCAGCAGCCCGATTAGCGGGAGGATCTTCAATGAGCAGTTCTTC
j_gene: TRBJ1-5; v_gene: TRBV10-2; abundance: many; d_gene: NA; CDR3aa: CASRGGNQPQHF; CDR3nt: TGCGCCAGCAGGGGTGGCAATCAGCCCCAGCATTTT
j_gene: TRBJ1-2; v_gene: TRBV20-1; abundance: NA; d_gene: NA; CDR3aa: CSARDVGAVAWHDYGYTF; CDR3nt: TGCAGTGCTAGAGATGTGGGGGCAGTGGCATGGCATGACTATGGCTACACCTTC
j_gene: TRBJ2-7; v_gene: TRBV12-3/TRBV12-4; abundance: NA; d_gene: NA; CDR3aa: CASSYEKGIYEQYF; CDR3nt: TGTGCCAGCAGTTATGAGAAGGGAATCTACGAGCAGTACTTC
j_gene: TRBJ2-7; v_gene: TRBV14; abundance: NA; d_gene: TRBD1; CDR3aa: CASRQGDNYEQYF; CDR3nt: TGTGCCAGCCGCCAGGGGGACAACTACGAGCAGTACTTC
j_gene: TRBJ2-5; v_gene: TRBV5-1; abundance: NA; d_gene: NA; CDR3aa: CASRPGLREETQYF; CDR3nt: TGCGCCAGCAGACCGGGACTTCGCGAAGAGACCCAGTACTTC
j_gene: TRBJ2-3; v_gene: TRBV7-6; abundance: NA; d_gene: TRBD2; CDR3aa: CASSSGLAGVSDTQYF; CDR3nt: TGTGCCAGCAGTTCCGGACTAGCGGGAGTTTCGGATACGCAGTATTTT
j_gene: TRBJ2-1; v_gene: TRBV4-3; abundance: NA; d_gene: NA; CDR3aa: CASSQVEGISYNEQFF; CDR3nt: TGCGCCAGCAGCCAAGTAGAAGGAATCTCCTACAATGAGCAGTTCTTC
j_gene: TRBJ2-7; v_gene: TRBV7-2; abundance: NA; d_gene: TRBD2; CDR3aa: CASSLGWRGSYEQYF; CDR3nt: TGTGCCAGCAGCCTAGGGTGGCGGGGGTCCTACGAGCAGTACTTC
j_gene: TRBJ2-3; v_gene: TRBV7-9; abundance: NA; d_gene: NA; CDR3aa: CASSLFASDTQYF; CDR3nt: TGTGCCAGCAGCTTATTCGCTTCAGATACGCAGTATTTT
j_gene: TRBJ1-5; v_gene: TRBV7-9; abundance: few; d_gene: NA; CDR3aa: CASSSAWEEGQPQHF; CDR3nt: TGTGCCAGCAGCTCGGCGTGGGAGGAGGGTCAGCCCCAGCATTTT
j_gene: TRBJ2-1; v_gene: TRBV20-1; abundance: NA; d_gene: NA; CDR3aa: CSASQNEQFF; CDR3nt: TGCAGTGCTAGTCAGAATGAGCAGTTCTTC
j_gene: TRBJ2-6; v_gene: TRBV28; abundance: few; d_gene: NA; CDR3aa: CASSSFLPSRERISGANVLTF; CDR3nt: TGTGCCAGCAGTTCCTTTCTTCCCTCGAGGGAGAGGATCTCTGGGGCCAACGTCCTGACTTTC
j_gene: TRBJ2-5; v_gene: TRBV18; abundance: NA; d_gene: NA; CDR3aa: CASSEVASQYF; CDR3nt: TGTGCCAGCTCAGAAGTCGCGTCCCAGTACTTC
j_gene: TRBJ2-1; v_gene: TRBV15; abundance: NA; d_gene: TRBD1; CDR3aa: CATNTPGQAIYNEQFF; CDR3nt: TGTGCCACCAACACACCGGGACAGGCCATATACAATGAGCAGTTCTTC
j_gene: TRBJ1-5; v_gene: TRBV21-1; abundance: few; d_gene: NA; CDR3aa: CASSKGHRDNNQPQHF; CDR3nt: TGTGCCAGCAGCAAAGGGCACCGGGACAACAATCAGCCCCAGCATTTT
j_gene: TRBJ2-1; v_gene: TRBV12-3/TRBV12-4; abundance: few; d_gene: TRBD2; CDR3aa: CASSLSTSGNEQFF; CDR3nt: TGTGCCAGCAGTTTGTCGACTAGCGGAAATGAGCAGTTCTTC
j_gene: TRBJ2-5; v_gene: TRBV5-1; abundance: NA; d_gene: NA; CDR3aa: CASSLRTAARETQYF; CDR3nt: TGCGCCAGCAGCTTGAGAACAGCCGCCAGGGAGACCCAGTACTTC
j_gene: TRBJ2-7; v_gene: TRBV20-1; abundance: few; d_gene: NA; CDR3aa: CSARGDQVYEQYF; CDR3nt: TGCAGTGCTAGAGGGGACCAGGTTTACGAGCAGTACTTC
j_gene: TRBJ2-1; v_gene: TRBV28; abundance: NA; d_gene: NA; CDR3aa: CASSYPPLSYEQFF; CDR3nt: TGTGCCAGCAGTTATCCCCCCCTGAGCTATGAGCAGTTCTTC
j_gene: TRBJ2-5; v_gene: TRBV10-3; abundance: NA; d_gene: NA; CDR3aa: CATRPNREETQYF; CDR3nt: TGTGCCACCCGACCGAACAGGGAAGAGACCCAGTACTTC
j_gene: TRBJ2-2; v_gene: TRBV5-5; abundance: few; d_gene: TRBD1; CDR3aa: CASSRDRPTGELFF; CDR3nt: TGTGCCAGCAGCCGGGACAGGCCCACCGGGGAGCTGTTTTTT
j_gene: TRBJ2-3; v_gene: TRBV4-3; abundance: few; d_gene: NA; CDR3aa: CASSPRFLTDTQYF; CDR3nt: TGCGCCAGCAGCCCACGGTTCCTCACCGATACGCAGTATTTT
j_gene: TRBJ2-5; v_gene: TRBV2; abundance: NA; d_gene: TRBD2; CDR3aa: CASSSLAGVSETQYF; CDR3nt: TGTGCCAGCAGTTCGCTAGCGGGAGTTTCGGAGACCCAGTACTTC
j_gene: TRBJ1-2; v_gene: TRBV10-2; abundance: NA; d_gene: NA; CDR3aa: CASSERTASANYGYTF; CDR3nt: TGCGCCAGCAGTGAGCGGACAGCTTCAGCTAACTATGGCTACACCTTC
j_gene: TRBJ2-3; v_gene: TRBV29-1; abundance: many; d_gene: TRBD2; CDR3aa: CSVAKAGGDTDTQYF; CDR3nt: TGCAGCGTTGCGAAAGCGGGAGGGGATACAGATACGCAGTATTTT
j_gene: TRBJ2-2; v_gene: TRBV3-1; abundance: few; d_gene: TRBD2; CDR3aa: CASSRSRGLAGNTGELFF; CDR3nt: TGTGCCAGCAGCCGATCAAGGGGACTAGCGGGAAACACCGGGGAGCTGTTTTTT
j_gene: TRBJ1-5; v_gene: TRBV20-1; abundance: NA; d_gene: TRBD1; CDR3aa: CSARRGQGDQPQHF; CDR3nt: TGCAGTGCTAGGAGAGGACAGGGCGATCAGCCCCAGCATTTT
j_gene: TRBJ2-7; v_gene: TRBV25-1; abundance: NA; d_gene: NA; CDR3aa: CASSDFISHEQYF; CDR3nt: TGTGCCAGCAGTGATTTTATCAGTCACGAGCAGTACTTC
j_gene: TRBJ2-1; v_gene: TRBV15; abundance: few; d_gene: NA; CDR3aa: CATSRDGLHYNEQFF; CDR3nt: TGTGCCACCAGCAGAGACGGCCTTCACTACAATGAGCAGTTCTTC
j_gene: TRBJ2-7; v_gene: TRBV5-1; abundance: many; d_gene: NA; CDR3aa: CASSLALFTRVTSYEQYF; CDR3nt: TGCGCCAGCAGCTTGGCCCTGTTTACCAGGGTTACCTCCTACGAGCAGTACTTC
j_gene: TRBJ2-3; v_gene: TRBV28; abundance: many; d_gene: NA; CDR3aa: CASRGVGLLHTDTQYF; CDR3nt: TGTGCCAGCAGGGGGGTGGGGCTACTACACACAGATACGCAGTATTTT
j_gene: TRBJ1-4; v_gene: TRBV2; abundance: NA; d_gene: NA; CDR3aa: CASSELPPRSGEKLFF; CDR3nt: TGTGCCAGCAGTGAACTCCCCCCGCGTTCGGGTGAAAAACTGTTTTTT
j_gene: TRBJ2-3; v_gene: TRBV6-1; abundance: NA; d_gene: TRBD2; CDR3aa: CASIVQVVSLAGDTQYF; CDR3nt: TGTGCCAGCATCGTACAGGTGGTCTCTCTAGCGGGAGATACGCAGTATTTT
j_gene: TRBJ1-3; v_gene: TRBV15; abundance: few; d_gene: NA; CDR3aa: CATSGGFAGNTIYF; CDR3nt: TGTGCCACCAGCGGGGGATTCGCTGGAAACACCATATATTTT
j_gene: TRBJ2-2; v_gene: TRBV7-9; abundance: once; d_gene: NA; CDR3aa: CASSYMGLNTGELFF; CDR3nt: TGTGCCAGCAGCTATATGGGACTCAACACCGGGGAGCTGTTTTTT